This T cell receptor (beta chain) was sequenced in a study of blood T cell repertoires in COVID-19. Overall study context: Italy, Spain and the United States were the sources of the convalescent and acute COVID-19 samples. Sources were T cells, B-cell-depleted T cells, or PBMCs; the material itself was cDNA or gDNA.

The V and J ends lost 4 bases and 6 bases respectively, with 15 bases between them. This CDR3 spans 15 amino acids. Per the germline V gene, CDR1 is LGHDT and CDR2 is YNNKEL (reference sequence). Profiled with immunoSEQ multiplex PCR; TCRdb holds only in-frame clones, not every one. The repertoire consists of about 55,000 clones, with 75% to 85% occurring once and the leading ten covering more than 9.5%. The sample comprised peripheral blood. This clonotype originated in a human donor in a cohort sampled during active COVID-19. This rearrangement joins TRBV3-1 (or the pseudogene TRBV3-2) to TRBJ1-4; the D gene is possibly TRBD1 (6 bases). The CDR3 reads CASSPKTGKDEKLFF. CDR3 DNA sequence: TGTGCCAGCAGCCCGAAGACAGGAAAGGATGAAAAACTGTTTTTT.